These 26 T cell receptor beta chains originate from one sample sequenced in a study of blood T cell repertoires in COVID-19. Measured with immunoSEQ multiplex PCR; TCRdb has only the in-frame clones, and not every one. The sample shows 55,000 to 80,000 clones, about 83% of them seen only once. Material for sequencing was peripheral blood. These receptors all come from a man between 45 and 60 years old with active COVID-19.

This chain joins TRBV3-1 (or the pseudogene TRBV3-2) and TRBJ2-5, with 9 bases identical to TRBD2. With 5 bases clipped from V and 6 bases from J, the junction kept 10 bases outside the gene matches. Germline assignment: CDR1 LGHDT and CDR2 YNNKEL (reference sequence). There are 15 residues in the CDR3. The CDR3 sequence: CASSDGGGAAKTQYF. DNA of the CDR3: TGTGCCAGCAGCGATGGCGGGGGGGCCGCGAAGACCCAGTACTTC.

This chain links TRBV2 with TRBJ2-7, with unresolved D. This CDR3 has 13 residues. Looked up from germline, CDR1 is SNHLY and CDR2 is FYNNEI. The germline V and J ends were trimmed by 5 bases and 4 bases, with 12 bases remaining between them. In nucleotides, the CDR3 is TGTGCCAGCAGTACGGTAGCCTGGTACGAGCAGTACTTC. Translating it yields CASSTVAWYEQYF. Complete variable domain (other parts from reference TRBV2 and TRBJ2-7): EPEVTQTPSHQVTQMGQEVILRCVPISNHLYFYWYRQILGQKVEFLVSFYNNEISEKSEIFDDQFSVERPDGSNFTLKIRSTKLEDSAMYFCASSTVAWYEQYFGPGTRLTVT.

V usage is TRBV28 and J usage is TRBJ1-2; D gene unclear. In germline, CDR1 is MDHEN, CDR2 SYDVKM. Trimming left V 2 bases short and J 4 bases short, with 17 bases between. The CDR3 runs 16 residues. CDR3 amino acids: CASSLGQSRPLYGYTF. The CDR3 bases are TGTGCCAGCAGTTTAGGGCAGTCTCGCCCCCTCTATGGCTACACCTTC.

The chain uses TRBV6-4 and TRBJ1-5, with TRBD1 matching over 7 bases. This CDR3 has 14 amino acids. Trimming cost V 6 bases and J 3 bases; bases outside gene matches: 5. Germline V gene sequence: CDR1 MRHNA, CDR2 SNTAGT. The CDR3 DNA sequence: TGTGCCAGCAGCGCGACAGGGAACAATCAGCCCCAGCATTTT. Its protein is CASSATGNNQPQHF.

This chain uses TRBV12-5 with TRBJ2-3, with TRBD2 identical over 9 bases. This CDR3 comprises 14 residues. Germline values: CDR1 LGHNT, CDR2 FRNRAP. Trimming cost V 3 bases and J 3 bases; bases outside gene matches: 1. The CDR3 nucleotides are TGTGCTAGTGGTTTTAGCGGGAGAACAGATACGCAGTATTTT. Translation: CASGFSGRTDTQYF.

The chain recombines TRBV7-2 with TRBJ1-4, with D possibly being TRBD1 (6 bases). V lost 5 bases to trimming and J lost 7 bases, with 20 bases between them. Looked up from germline, CDR1 is SGHTA and CDR2 is FQGNSA. CDR3 length: 16 residues. The CDR3 nucleotides are TGTGCCAGCAGCCTAGACAGACAGGCCGGCTCTGAAAAACTGTTTTTT. Translating gives CASSLDRQAGSEKLFF.

The chain carries TRBV5-4 and TRBJ2-1; 8 positions agree with TRBD2. Germline CDR1 and CDR2: SGHNT and YYREEE (reference sequence). The CDR3 is 15 amino acids. Germline trimming cut 7 bases from V and 3 bases from J; bases unmatched to any gene: 9. This chain's CDR3 is CASHRGGGNYNEQFF. CDR3 bases: TGTGCCAGCCACCGCGGCGGGGGGAACTACAATGAGCAGTTCTTC.

The CDR3 nucleotides are TGCGCCAGCAGCCGGACTAGCGAAAGCTCCTACGAGCAGTACTTC. Translating it yields CASSRTSESSYEQYF. The gene calls are TRBV5-1 and TRBJ2-7, with 9 bases fitting TRBD2. CDR3 length: 15 amino acids. The germline gives CDR1 SGHRS, CDR2 YFSETQ. V lost 4 bases and J lost 0; bases outside the gene matches: 5.

The rearrangement links TRBV5-1 to TRBJ1-2; 8 bases are a match to TRBD1. Germline V CDR1 and CDR2: SGHRS, YFSETQ. V shed 4 bases and J 0 bases; nucleotides not matched to a gene: 2. The CDR3 is 14 residues long. The CDR3 nucleotides are TGCGCCAGCAGCCGGGACAGGTCTAACTATGGCTACACCTTC. As protein: CASSRDRSNYGYTF. Full variable domain (missing parts from reference TRBV5-1 and TRBJ1-2): KAGVTQTPRYLIKTRGQQVTLSCSPISGHRSVSWYQQTPGQGLQFLFEYFSETQRNKGNFPGRFSGRQFSNSRSEMNVSTLELGDSALYLCASSRDRSNYGYTFGSGTRLTVV.

This clone appeared a few times. This rearrangement joins TRBV2 to TRBJ1-1; tentative D call: TRBD1 (6 bases). Deletions cut 5 bases from V and 1 base from J, with 11 bases between. This CDR3 spans 14 amino acids. Germline V gene data show CDR1 as SNHLY and CDR2 as FYNNEI. The CDR3 DNA reads TGTGCCAGCAGTTCCACAGGGTCGAACACTGAAGCTTTCTTT. It yields the protein CASSSTGSNTEAFF. Filled out from reference TRBV2 and TRBJ1-1, the complete variable domain reads EPEVTQTPSHQVTQMGQEVILRCVPISNHLYFYWYRQILGQKVEFLVSFYNNEISEKSEIFDDQFSVERPDGSNFTLKIRSTKLEDSAMYFCASSSTGSNTEAFFGQGTRLTVV.

This clone was counted once. Relative to the germline gene, one junction end is altered; a read error may explain this. The chain joins TRBV7-7 to TRBJ2-5; D may be TRBD2 (7 bases). The germline V gene has CDR1 SSHAT and CDR2 FNYEAQ (reference sequence). The CDR3 is 14 residues long. CDR3 loop: CASSSAGAGETQYF. CDR3 DNA: TGTGCTAGCAGCTCGGCGGGGGCGGGAGAGACCCAGTACTTC.

The chain links TRBV6-5 to TRBJ1-1, with a possible D match to TRBD1 (5 bases). Germline assignment: CDR1 MNHEY and CDR2 SVGAGI. The V end was cut by 2 bases, the J end by 3 bases, with 13 bases between. The CDR3 sequence is 15 residues long. CDR3 DNA: TGTGCCAGCAGTTACAGGGGTGAGGTTGACACTGAAGCTTTCTTT. Translated, it gives CASSYRGEVDTEAFF.

The chain recombines TRBV28 with TRBJ2-5, with 11 bases lining up with TRBD2. Germline-derived CDR1 and CDR2 are MDHEN and SYDVKM. The CDR3 is made up of 15 amino acids. Germline trimming cut 3 bases from V and 3 bases from J; bases unmatched to any gene: 3. The CDR3 is CASSFQLAGEETQYF. CDR3 nucleotide sequence: TGTGCCAGCAGTTTCCAACTAGCGGGAGAAGAGACCCAGTACTTC. The entire variable domain, with the rest obtained from reference TRBV28 and TRBJ2-5, is as follows: DVKVTQSSRYLVKRTGEKVFLECVQDMDHENMFWYRQDPGLGLRLIYFSYDVKMKEKGDIPEGYSVSREKKERFSLILESASTNQTSMYLCASSFQLAGEETQYFGPGTRLLVL.

This clone turned up a few times. This chain connects TRBV7-2 to TRBJ2-7, with 7 nucleotides matching TRBD2. In germline, CDR1 is SGHTA, CDR2 FQGNSA. The trim removed 5 bases at V and 3 bases at J, leaving 4 bases unmatched. The CDR3 is made up of 13 amino acids. The CDR3 DNA is TGTGCCAGCAGCCCTCGGACTAGCTACGAGCAGTACTTC. Residues: CASSPRTSYEQYF.

The chain links TRBV3-1 (or the pseudogene TRBV3-2) to TRBJ2-1; D possibly corresponds to TRBD1 (6 bases). Germline CDR1 LGHDT, CDR2 YNNKEL (reference sequence). This CDR3 region has 15 residues. Trimming shortened V by 0 bases and J by 7 bases, and 13 bases separated the two germline ends. The CDR3 nucleotides are TGTGCCAGCAGCCAAGAGCAGGGGAGCATGAATGAGCAGTTCTTC. Protein product: CASSQEQGSMNEQFF.

This clone was counted once. This sequence joins TRBV6-5 and TRBJ2-7; the D gene is possibly TRBD2 (6 bases). Looked up from germline, CDR1 is MNHEY and CDR2 is SVGAGI. The CDR3 consists of 15 residues. Trimming left V 6 bases short and J 0 bases short, with 15 bases between. CDR3 sequence: CASRDPSASSYEQYF. The DNA of the CDR3 is TGTGCCAGCAGGGACCCTAGCGCGAGCTCCTACGAGCAGTACTTC.

The chain is built from TRBV7-8 and TRBJ2-7; possibly TRBD2 for D (6 bases). The CDR3 contains 15 residues. Germline V lookup: CDR1 SGHVS, CDR2 FQNEAQ. Trimming stripped 3 bases from V and 4 bases from J, with 16 bases between. Written as DNA, the CDR3 is TGTGCCAGCAGCTTTCTAAGTGGCGGGGATTACGAGCAGTACTTC. Its protein product is CASSFLSGGDYEQYF.

This chain links TRBV6-1 with TRBJ2-7; TRBD1 matches 7 bases. This CDR3 has 15 amino acids. The germline V gene encodes CDR1 MNHNS and CDR2 SASEGT. The V and J ends lost 1 base and 3 bases, in that order; junction bases with no gene match: 6. This chain's CDR3 is CASSEGWTGNYEQYF. CDR3 sequence (DNA): TGTGCCAGCAGTGAAGGCTGGACAGGTAACTACGAGCAGTACTTC.

CDR3 nucleotide sequence: TGTGCCAGCAGCCGCAGGTACAATGAGCAGTTCTTC. This translates into CASSRRYNEQFF. The chain has TRBV14 and TRBJ2-1; D gene uncertain. Germline V gene sequence: CDR1 SGHDN, CDR2 FVKESK. Between the trimmed V and J ends, which lost 4 bases and 4 bases, there was a span of 5 bases. CDR3 size: 12 residues.

The chain has TRBV4-3 and TRBJ2-1; weak D call: TRBD2 (6 bases). The V end lost 1 base, the J end lost 3 bases, and 19 bases lay between the germline ends. The CDR3 has 18 amino acids. The germline CDR1 and CDR2 sequences are LGHNA and YSLEER. CDR3 bases: TGCGCCAGCAGCCAAGCCCAGGGCGGGAAGGAGTTCTACAATGAGCAGTTCTTC. Translating it yields CASSQAQGGKEFYNEQFF.

The chain combines TRBV6-2 or TRBV6-3 with TRBJ2-7; 8 nucleotides match TRBD1. J was trimmed by 0 bases and V by 5 bases; bases with no gene match: 15. CDR3 length equals 18 residues. CDR1 and CDR2 (germline): MNHEY, SVGEGT. The CDR3 spells CASSPGGIQFRSSYEQYF. The CDR3 nucleotides read TGTGCCAGCAGTCCAGGGGGCATACAGTTCCGGAGCTCCTACGAGCAGTACTTC.

The CDR3 DNA sequence: TGTGCCATCAGTGAGTCGCAGGCTAACACTGAAGCTTTCTTT. Protein sequence: CAISESQANTEAFF. The V gene is TRBV10-3, the J gene TRBJ1-1, with unresolved D. Per the germline V gene, CDR1 is ENHRY and CDR2 is SYGVKD. With 0 bases removed from V and 2 bases from J, the gap between germline ends came to 7 bases. This CDR3 has 14 amino acids.

This clone came up once. The chain combines TRBV5-4 with TRBJ1-4; D is perhaps TRBD1 (5 bases). The length of the CDR3 is 14 residues. Germline lookup yields CDR1 SGHNT and CDR2 YYREEE (reference sequence). V lost 0 bases to trimming and J lost 8 bases, with 11 bases between them. The CDR3 protein is CASSLDQGGEKLFF. In nucleotides, the CDR3 is TGTGCCAGCAGCTTGGATCAGGGAGGCGAAAAACTGTTTTTT.

The V call is TRBV5-6, the J call TRBJ2-7; TRBD1 matches 8 bases. The CDR3 loop spans 15 amino acids. The junction had 8 bases not matched to a gene; V was cut back by 0 bases and J by 6 bases. Germline V gives CDR1 SGHDT, CDR2 YYEEEE. This chain's CDR3 is CASSLAVGTGSEQYF. Here the CDR3 DNA reads TGTGCCAGCAGCTTGGCGGTTGGGACAGGAAGCGAGCAGTACTTC.

Judged by abundance, this clone is medium-sized (0.01 to 0.1%). The chain couples TRBV9 to TRBJ1-2; 9 nucleotides agree with TRBD1. Germline V gene sequence: CDR1 SGDLS, CDR2 YYNGEE. CDR3 length equals 13 residues. The J segment lost 7 bases and the V segment lost 3 bases, leaving 4 bases of the junction unmatched. This CDR3 is CASSGGQGAGYTF. CDR3 coding DNA: TGTGCCAGCAGCGGGGGACAGGGTGCTGGCTACACCTTC.

This chain uses TRBV10-1 with TRBJ1-5, with D unclear. V was pared by 5 bases and J by 3 bases, with 11 bases between. Germline CDR1 WNHNN, CDR2 SYGVQD (reference sequence). The CDR3 loop spans 14 amino acids. CDR3 region: CASSSLNHNQPQHF. The DNA for the CDR3 is TGCGCCAGCAGTAGCCTGAACCACAATCAGCCCCAGCATTTT.